Shown below are 18 T cell receptor beta chains from a single sample sequenced in a study of blood T cell repertoires in COVID-19. Measured with immunoSEQ multiplex PCR; TCRdb has only the in-frame clones, and not every one. The sample holds roughly 250,000 clones, approximately 86% seen once. The specimen sequenced was PBMCs or T cells enriched from blood (not recorded which). The source of these receptors is a woman aged 45-60 years who had recovered from COVID-19.

The count of this clone is one. The sample carries other DNA sequences with the same CDR3. The chain carries TRBV6-5 and TRBJ1-1; 8 nucleotides line up with TRBD1. This CDR3 contains 14 residues. Germline CDR1 is MNHEY and CDR2 is SVGAGI. V was pared by 5 bases and J by 5 bases, with 7 bases of the junction left unmatched. The CDR3 sequence is CASSRTGGRTEAFF. In nucleotides, the CDR3 is TGTGCCAGCAGTCGTACAGGGGGTCGGACTGAAGCTTTCTTT.

J is TRBJ2-1 and V is TRBV7-9; 7 positions match TRBD1. J gave up 4 bases and V 4 bases, and 4 bases lay outside the gene matches. The germline V gene has CDR1 SEHNR and CDR2 FQNEAQ (reference sequence). The CDR3 is 14 amino acids. CDR3 protein: CASSYTGAYNEQFF. The CDR3 nucleotides read TGTGCCAGCAGCTATACAGGGGCTTACAATGAGCAGTTCTTC.

The chain links TRBV5-8 to TRBJ2-5; 15 bases are a match to TRBD2. The CDR3 extends over 16 amino acids. In germline, CDR1 is SGHTS, CDR2 YDEGEE. Unmatched junction bases numbered 5, after V lost 4 bases and J lost 4 bases. The CDR3 sequence is CASSGGTSGRTETQYF. CDR3 DNA: TGTGCCAGCAGCGGGGGGACTAGCGGGAGGACAGAGACCCAGTACTTC. The variable domain in full, completed from reference TRBV5-8 and TRBJ2-5, reads EAGVTQSPTHLIKTRGQQATLRCSPISGHTSVYWYQQALGLGLQFLLWYDEGEERNRGNFPPRFSGRQFPNYSSELNVNALELEDSALYLCASSGGTSGRTETQYFGPGTRLLVL.

The chain has TRBV27 and TRBJ2-1; 7 positions match TRBD1. Losses at the gene ends were 4 bases for V and 5 bases for J; bases not matched to a gene: 5. CDR1 and CDR2 from the germline V gene are MNHEY and SMNVEV (reference sequence). This CDR3 has 14 amino acids. CDR3 in amino acids: CASSSQGTHNEQFF. In nucleotides, the CDR3 is TGTGCCAGCAGTTCACAGGGGACCCACAATGAGCAGTTCTTC.

The V call is TRBV6-5, the J call TRBJ1-1; D is undetermined. The CDR3 runs 13 residues. V lost 7 bases, J lost 3 bases, and 12 bases lay in between. CDR1 is MNHEY, CDR2 SVGAGI, per germline. The CDR3: CASTRDTDTEAFF. The CDR3 DNA reads as TGTGCCAGCACCCGAGATACCGACACTGAAGCTTTCTTT.

The V gene is TRBV5-4, the J gene TRBJ2-7; TRBD2 matches at 8 bases. J lost 5 bases, V lost 1 base, and 8 bases had no gene match. This CDR3 is built from 15 residues. Germline-derived CDR1 and CDR2 are SGHNT and YYREEE (reference sequence). CDR3 protein: CASSLSGGPPDEQYF. CDR3 coding DNA: TGTGCCAGCAGCTTGTCGGGAGGGCCGCCTGACGAGCAGTACTTC.

The CDR3 region has the DNA TGTGCCAGCAGTTTCCCCGGGCGGGAAGAGACCCAGTACTTC. Its translation: CASSFPGREETQYF. The chain couples TRBV28 to TRBJ2-5; D perhaps matches TRBD2 (5 bases). Trimming left V 3 bases short and J 3 bases short, with 11 bases between. Germline CDR1 is MDHEN and CDR2 is SYDVKM. The CDR3 has 14 residues.

This clone turned up a few times. This chain joins TRBV18 and TRBJ2-3, with TRBD1 matching over 11 bases. Germline V CDR1 and CDR2: KGHSH, LQKENI. This CDR3 has 15 residues. The V gene end was trimmed by 3 bases and the J gene end by 5 bases; junction bases not matched to a gene: 4. The CDR3 region has the DNA TGTGCCAGCTCACCCGGGACAGGGGGAAGAGATACGCAGTATTTT. It is translated as CASSPGTGGRDTQYF.

The CDR3 nucleotides are TGTGCCAGCAGAACCGGGACAGGGGGCAAAGAGACCCAGTACTTC. Translated: CASRTGTGGKETQYF. The rearrangement uses TRBV5-4 and TRBJ2-5, with TRBD1 identical over 12 bases. Germline values: CDR1 SGHNT, CDR2 YYREEE (reference sequence). This CDR3 has 15 residues. The trim removed 5 bases at V and 3 bases at J, leaving 5 bases unmatched.

The rearrangement joins TRBV5-1 to TRBJ2-5; 12 bases align to TRBD2. This CDR3 is 14 amino acids long. The J segment lost 5 bases and the V segment lost 4 bases, leaving 3 bases of the junction unmatched. Germline V gene data show CDR1 as SGHRS and CDR2 as YFSETQ. CDR3 region: CASSPTSGRETQYF. CDR3 bases: TGCGCCAGCAGCCCAACTAGCGGGAGGGAGACCCAGTACTTC.

The V gene is TRBV30, the J gene TRBJ2-3, with 10 bases identical to TRBD2. Germline CDR1 and CDR2: GTSNPN and SVGIG (reference sequence). The CDR3 sequence is 13 residues long. Trimming cost V 4 bases and J 4 bases; bases outside gene matches: 2. CDR3 coding DNA: TGTGCCTGGACTAGCGGGAGCCCAGATACGCAGTATTTT. Encoded protein: CAWTSGSPDTQYF.

This rearrangement joins TRBV7-9 to TRBJ1-2; 7 bases are shared with TRBD1. The CDR3 totals 13 residues. Unmatched junction bases numbered 4, after V lost 5 bases and J lost 4 bases. Germline loops: CDR1 SEHNR, CDR2 FQNEAQ (reference sequence). CDR3 residues: CASSDGTAYGYTF. The DNA of the CDR3 is TGTGCCAGCAGCGACGGGACAGCCTATGGCTACACCTTC.

This clone has only a few counts. The rearrangement links TRBV7-2 to TRBJ2-5; tentatively, D is TRBD2 (5 bases). Deletions cut 5 bases from V and 3 bases from J, with 10 bases between. The CDR3 consists of 13 residues. CDR1 SGHTA and CDR2 FQGNSA come from the germline V gene. The CDR3 nucleotides are TGTGCCAGCAGCCCCCGAGCGGAAGAGACCCAGTACTTC. Amino acids: CASSPRAEETQYF.

This clone appeared a single time. The V call is TRBV7-2, the J call TRBJ2-5; the D gene is possibly TRBD1 (7 bases). This CDR3 comprises 15 residues. Trimming cost V 3 bases and J 5 bases, with 16 bases left between them. The germline V gene has CDR1 SGHTA and CDR2 FQGNSA. CDR3 DNA: TGTGCCAGCAGCTTCCAGGGGGGCAGGGTGGAGACCCAGTACTTC. This codes for CASSFQGGRVETQYF.

The chain joins TRBV11-2 to TRBJ1-4, with 8 bases lining up with TRBD1. There are 16 residues in the CDR3. Trimming cost V 3 bases and J 3 bases; bases outside gene matches: 6. Germline V gives CDR1 SGHAT, CDR2 FQNNGV. The CDR3 bases are TGTGCCAGCAGCTTCGGCAGGGGGCCTGCTAATGAAAAACTGTTTTTT. Protein: CASSFGRGPANEKLFF.

In DNA form, the CDR3 reads TGTGCCACCACAGGGACAGGCCTTAATCAGCCCCAGCATTTT. Translated: CATTGTGLNQPQHF. This rearrangement joins TRBV10-3 to TRBJ1-5; 8 bases are a match to TRBD1. Germline CDR1 and CDR2: ENHRY and SYGVKD. The CDR3 is 14 amino acids. Germline trimming cut 10 bases from V and 4 bases from J; bases unmatched to any gene: 9.

The rearrangement uses TRBV28 and TRBJ1-1; unclear D gene. CDR3 length equals 13 residues. V lost 6 bases and J 5 bases, leaving 13 bases between the germline ends. Germline loops: CDR1 MDHEN, CDR2 SYDVKM. CDR3 bases: TGTGCCAGCAGCTCCCAGACTAAGACTGAAGCTTTCTTT. As protein: CASSSQTKTEAFF. Supplemented by reference TRBV28 and TRBJ1-1, the full variable domain reads DVKVTQSSRYLVKRTGEKVFLECVQDMDHENMFWYRQDPGLGLRLIYFSYDVKMKEKGDIPEGYSVSREKKERFSLILESASTNQTSMYLCASSSQTKTEAFFGQGTRLTVV.

The chain links TRBV18 to TRBJ1-1, with D tentatively TRBD1 (6 bases). CDR3 size: 16 residues. Germline V gives CDR1 KGHSH, CDR2 LQKENI. With 4 bases removed from V and 5 bases from J, the gap between germline ends came to 20 bases. CDR3 region: CASSRNRFDQGTEAFF. The CDR3, as DNA: TGTGCCAGCTCACGGAATCGATTCGATCAGGGGACTGAAGCTTTCTTT.